This T cell receptor (beta chain) was recorded in a study of siplizumab effects on memory and regulatory T cells. Whole-study findings and limits: No assignable naive or memory phenotype existed for roughly 75-97% of proliferating CD4+ or CD8+ clones.

About 1.1 x 10^5 TCR templates were measured in each sample. Libraries were prepared by immunoSEQ multiplex PCR; TCRdb keeps only in-frame clonotypes and omits some of them. Here the sample spans around 87,000 clones, just under 90% being singletons. The CDR3 has 13 amino acids. In germline, CDR1 is SGHTA, CDR2 FQGNSA. The V gene lost 4 bases and the J gene lost 3 bases, with 7 bases spanning the gap. This clone was observed at least ten times. The antigen remains unidentified. Specimen: CD4+ T cells sorted from blood. The V call is TRBV7-2, the J call TRBJ1-5, with D perhaps matching TRBD1 (5 bases). The clonotype originates from a human donor in good health. CDR3 in amino acids: CASSWGDNQPQHF. CDR3 nucleotide sequence: TGTGCCAGCAGCTGGGGGGACAATCAGCCCCAGCATTTT.